The sequence of this TCR beta chain was determined in a study of blood T cell repertoires in COVID-19. Here immunoSEQ multiplex PCR was the method, and the copy in TCRdb shows in-frame clones only, minus some. The repertoire holds around 64,000 clones, about 88% seen once, with less than 6.5% in the top ten. This CDR3 is built from 15 residues. Germline loops: CDR1 MGHDK, CDR2 SYGVNS. V gave up 5 bases and J gave up 1 base, with 14 bases separating them. The chain has TRBV25-1 and TRBJ1-1, with unresolved D. This receptor was identified in an elderly man in a cohort sampled during active COVID-19. The material sequenced was peripheral blood. The CDR3 is CASSTEGYRNTEAFF. DNA for the CDR3: TGTGCCAGCAGTACCGAGGGTTATCGGAACACTGAAGCTTTCTTT.